This is a list of T cell receptor beta chains from one sample in a study of metastatic and nonmetastatic thyroid tumors. TCRdb re-clonotyped the PCR reads through MiXCR. Among over 45,000 clones listed, roughly a quarter were seen once. What was sequenced was blood. Receptors originate from a male donor with papillary thyroid cancer or a benign thyroid nodule (not recorded which). Some clones in this sample may be carry-over from other donors' samples. Each CDR3 is given with its conserved first and last residue. The D gene is left open where the match is weak. Part of the rows lack a size; the others show once, few, many or a class for expanded clones.

len	j_gene	d_gene	abundance	v_gene	CDR3nt	CDR3aa
11	TRBJ1-3	-	few	TRBV9	TGTGCCAGCAGCGTAGGAAACACCATATATTTT	CASSVGNTIYF
12	TRBJ1-4	-	-	TRBV30	TGTGCCTGGAGAGAGGGTGGAGGGAAACTGTTTTTT	CAWREGGGKLFF
15	TRBJ1-5	-	many	TRBV18	TGTGCCAGCTCACCAGGGCCCTATAGCAATCAGCCCCAGCATTTT	CASSPGPYSNQPQHF
12	TRBJ2-5	-	many	TRBV7-8	TGTGCCAGCAGCCCGACGTGGGAGACCCAGTACTTC	CASSPTWETQYF
14	TRBJ2-7	-	-	TRBV6-1	TGTGCCAGCAGGGTTGACAGTGATCCCTACGAGCAGTACTTC	CASRVDSDPYEQYF
13	TRBJ2-1	TRBD1	-	TRBV6-2/TRBV6-3	TGTGCCACCGGGACAGGGGGCAGGGTCGAGCAGTTCTTC	CATGTGGRVEQFF
14	TRBJ2-7	-	-	TRBV30	TGTGCCTGGTGGCCGACGGGCGGATCCTACGAGCAGTACTTC	CAWWPTGGSYEQYF
16	TRBJ2-3	-	few	TRBV10-1	TGCGCCAGCAGTGAGTCCGGGGGACCGAGCACAGATACGCAGTATTTT	CASSESGGPSTDTQYF
13	TRBJ2-7	-	-	TRBV11-2	TGTGCCAGCAGCTTCGCCGGCGGTTACGAGCAGTACTTC	CASSFAGGYEQYF
14	TRBJ2-7	TRBD1	-	TRBV18	TGTGCCAGCCGACCCCGGGACAGGTCCGACGAGCAGTACTTC	CASRPRDRSDEQYF
16	TRBJ1-5	-	many	TRBV10-2	TGCGCCAGCAGTGAGTTCAGGGGAGGAAGCAATCAGCCCCAGCATTTT	CASSEFRGGSNQPQHF
15	TRBJ2-3	TRBD2	many	TRBV27	TGTGCCAGCAGCTTACTAGCGACGGGCACAGATACGCAGTATTTT	CASSLLATGTDTQYF
14	TRBJ2-2	-	few	TRBV19	TGTGCCAGTAGTATACAGGACGGCACCGGGGAGCTGTTTTTT	CASSIQDGTGELFF
17	TRBJ1-3	-	many	TRBV15	TGTGCCACCAGCAGAGTCGCAGGGCCGGGCCCTGGAAACACCATATATTTT	CATSRVAGPGPGNTIYF
14	TRBJ2-7	TRBD2	many	TRBV20-1	TGCAGTGCTAGCTCTAGCGGTTACTCCTACGAGCAGTACTTC	CSASSSGYSYEQYF
16	TRBJ1-4	TRBD1	once	TRBV7-8	TGTGCCAGCAGCCAAACTTCCGGGACAGGGGGTGAAAAACTGTTTTTT	CASSQTSGTGGEKLFF
15	TRBJ2-3	-	-	TRBV7-3	TGTGCCAGCAGCAGGGGCGAGATCCCTGCAGATACGCAGTATTTT	CASSRGEIPADTQYF
16	TRBJ1-6	-	-	TRBV6-2/TRBV6-3	TGTGCCAGCAGTTACTCTCCCCCGGCTGGACATTCACCCCTCCACTTT	CASSYSPPAGHSPLHF
14	TRBJ2-6	-	-	TRBV30	TGTGCCTGGGCAAGGGAGGCTGGGGCCAACGTCCTGACTTTC	CAWAREAGANVLTF
15	TRBJ1-4	TRBD1	many	TRBV5-5	TGTGCCAGCAGTCCCCCCGGGACAGGGGCTGAAAAACTGTTTTTT	CASSPPGTGAEKLFF
11	TRBJ1-1	-	many	TRBV29-1	TGCAGCGTTGGGGAGAACACTGAAGCTTTCTTT	CSVGENTEAFF
15	TRBJ2-2	-	-	TRBV2	TGTGCCAGAGGAGGTATCAGGGATAACACCGGGGAGCTGTTTTTT	CARGGIRDNTGELFF
14	TRBJ2-5	-	many	TRBV5-1	TGCGCCAGCAGCCTGGAAGGGGTACGAGAGACCCAGTACTTC	CASSLEGVRETQYF
15	TRBJ1-4	TRBD1	few	TRBV6-5	TGTGCCAGCAGTTTATCAGGGGGCATTAATGAAAAACTGTTTTTT	CASSLSGGINEKLFF
13	TRBJ2-2	-	-	TRBV12-3/TRBV12-4	TGTGCCAGCGGCCTCTCCGACACCGGGGAGCTGTTTTTT	CASGLSDTGELFF
13	TRBJ2-5	-	many	TRBV24-1	TGTGCCACCAGTGACCCGGCGGGGGAGACCCAGTACTTC	CATSDPAGETQYF
18	TRBJ1-1	TRBD1	few	TRBV6-5	TGTGCCAGCAGCACAACTACCTACAGGGGGTTAAGGGGAACTGAAGCTTTCTTT	CASSTTTYRGLRGTEAFF
17	TRBJ2-2	-	many	TRBV24-1	TGTGCCACCAGTGATGATCGGACGTTAGCGAACACCGGGGAGCTGTTTTTT	CATSDDRTLANTGELFF